The clone carrying this TCR beta chain was counted at least ten times. What it recognizes is unknown. The sample belongs to a study of T cells in Graves' hyperthyroidism and ophthalmopathy. Study-level information: Initial diagnosis, before any treatment, was when peripheral blood was collected. Study conclusions and caveats: Most expanded thyroid clonotypes above 0.001 recurred in blood.

Reasons for excluding patients were uncontrolled infection, other autoimmune disease, pregnancy or lactation. Each 10 ml fresh peripheral blood draw supplied the PBMCs. The CDR3 is made up of 15 amino acids. CDR1 SNHLY and CDR2 FYNNEI come from the germline V gene. Trimming shortened V by 3 bases and J by 0 bases, and 9 bases separated the two germline ends. TCR beta CDR3 sequences were amplified from RNA transcripts. Primed by the HTBI set, a first-round RT-PCR was run on the TCR CDR3. One entry per CDR3 protein, called by TCRdb with MiXCR from the multiplex PCR reads. This repertoire shows fewer than 650,000 distinct CDR3 sequences, over 12% found once; its top ten account for roughly 7.7%.

This TCR was sampled from a woman aged 18-29 years with Graves' ophthalmopathy. The chain recombines TRBV2 with TRBJ2-1, with D hard to call. Sequenced material: blood. The CDR3 is CASSESALSYNEQFF. CDR3 nucleotides: TGTGCCAGCAGTGAGTCTGCCCTCTCCTACAATGAGCAGTTCTTC. Based on the CDR3 plus reference TRBV2 and TRBJ2-1, the full variable domain is EPEVTQTPSHQVTQMGQEVILRCVPISNHLYFYWYRQILGQKVEFLVSFYNNEISEKSEIFDDQFSVERPDGSNFTLKIRSTKLEDSAMYFCASSESALSYNEQFFGPGTRLTVL.